These 12 T cell receptor beta chains originate from one sample sequenced in a study of glioma-infiltrating T cells. The iRepertoire nested amplicon-rescue multiplex PCR amplified TCR alpha and beta CDR3s from RNA. TCRdb processed the multiplex PCR reads anew with MiXCR; each CDR3 protein has one entry. Here the sample spans roughly 120,000 distinct CDR3 sequences, approximately 25% being singletons. Sequencing was performed on glioma tissue, nonneoplastic brain tissue, or PBMCs (not recorded which). All receptors derive from a human donor with low-grade glioma or glioblastoma, undergoing nonglioma brain surgery, or in good health (not recorded which).

Worth noting for this clonotype: This may come from a read error, since a much larger clone is one base off. The J gene is TRBJ2-3, the V gene TRBV11-1; possible D gene TRBD1, 5 bases. Germline V lookup: CDR1 SGHAT, CDR2 FQDESV (reference sequence). The CDR3 has 17 residues. CDR3 sequence: CASSLAGSSYFTGTQYF. Written as DNA, the CDR3 is TGTGCCAGCAGCTTAGCTGGCTCCTCCTACTTCACAGGTACGCAGTATTTT.

This clonotype has a count of ten or more. Here the CDR3 reads CSARPLGANYGYTF. CDR3 sequence (DNA): TGCAGTGCTAGGCCCTTGGGAGCTAACTATGGCTACACCTTC. The genes are TRBV20-1 and TRBJ1-2; D unclear. V was clipped by 3 bases and J by 0 bases, with 11 bases between them. CDR1 and CDR2 (germline): DFQATT, SNEGSKA (reference sequence). The CDR3 covers 14 residues.

This clonotype showed up just a few times. The rearrangement joins TRBV5-1 to TRBJ1-1; tentatively, D is TRBD1 (5 bases). V shed 4 bases and J shed 1 base, with 17 bases lying between them. CDR3 length: 16 residues. From germline, CDR1 is SGHRS and CDR2 YFSETQ. The CDR3 loop reads CASSRDPYRGNTEAFF. CDR3 bases: TGCGCCAGCAGCCGGGACCCTTACCGGGGGAACACTGAAGCTTTCTTT.

This clonotype was counted many times. This sequence joins TRBV10-3 and TRBJ1-1; the D gene is possibly TRBD1 (6 bases). The CDR3 totals 13 residues. With 0 bases removed from V and 6 bases from J, the gap between germline ends came to 8 bases. Per germline, CDR1 ENHRY and CDR2 SYGVKD. The chain's CDR3 is CAISESRGAEAFF. CDR3 nucleotide sequence: TGTGCCATCAGTGAGTCAAGGGGGGCTGAAGCTTTCTTT.

This clonotype has at least ten counts. CDR3 sequence (DNA): TGTGCCAGCAGCTCCCCGACTAGTGGGGCCCACAATGAGCAGTTCTTC. Amino acids: CASSSPTSGAHNEQFF. The chain uses TRBV7-8 and TRBJ2-1, with D possibly TRBD2 on 6 matching bases. V was pared by 4 bases and J by 5 bases, with 18 bases between. The CDR3 spans 16 residues. Per germline, CDR1 SGHVS and CDR2 FQNEAQ.

This clonotype was observed many times. The CDR3 DNA is TGTGCCAGCAGTTATCGGGACCTCGGGCTATACGAGCAGTACTTC. This gives the protein CASSYRDLGLYEQYF. V usage is TRBV6-2 or TRBV6-3 and J usage is TRBJ2-7; either TRBD1 or TRBD2 may supply D (5 bases each). The CDR3 spans 15 residues. The germline gives CDR1 MNHEY, CDR2 SVGEGT. V was cut by 3 bases and J by 4 bases, with 16 bases left in between.

This clonotype came up once. This may stem from a read error, because a much larger clone lies one nucleotide away. V is TRBV29-1 and J is TRBJ1-2, with D hard to call. The V gene lost 4 bases and the J gene lost 5 bases, with 14 bases spanning the gap. The length of the CDR3 is 13 residues. Per the germline V gene, CDR1 is SQVTM and CDR2 is ANQGSEA. The CDR3, as DNA: TGCAGCGTTGCTAGTTACTTGGTGTATGGCTACACCTTC. This encodes CSVASYLVYGYTF.

The table lists this clonotype with a few counts. One base away lies a much larger clone, so this may be a sequencing read error. The rearrangement uses TRBV7-2 and TRBJ2-7, with D uncertain. Germline V lookup: CDR1 SGHTA, CDR2 FQGNSA. CDR3 size: 13 residues. The CDR3 DNA sequence: TGTGCCAGCCGCTTTGGCAGAACCTACGAGCAGTACTTC. Protein product: CASRFGRTYEQYF. The full variable domain, its missing parts supplied by reference TRBV7-2 and TRBJ2-7, is GAGVSQSPSNKVTEKGKDVELRCDPISGHTALYWYRQSLGQGLEFLIYFQGNSAPDKSGLPSDRFSAERTGGSVSTLTIQRTQQEDSAVYLCASRFGRTYEQYFGPGTRLTVT.

Ten or more counts support this clonotype. The chain uses TRBV7-9 and TRBJ2-7; 15 bases are shared with TRBD2. Germline CDR1 reads SEHNR; CDR2 reads FQNEAQ (reference sequence). The V gene end was trimmed by 7 bases and the J gene end by 5 bases; junction bases not matched to a gene: 9. The CDR3 runs to 16 residues. The CDR3 coding sequence is TGTGCCAGCATCCGGACTAGCGGGAGGGCAGGAAACGAGCAGTACTTC. Encoded protein: CASIRTSGRAGNEQYF.

As for this clonotype: A much larger clone lies one base from this, so it may be a read error. The genes are TRBV12-3 or TRBV12-4 and TRBJ1-3; D gene ambiguous. The CDR3 extends over 12 amino acids. Trimming pared 8 bases from V and 4 bases from J, leaving 9 bases between. The CDR3 nucleotides are TGTGCCAGCGGTCGTTTAGGAAACACCATATATTTT. Its protein product is CASGRLGNTIYF.

In this sample, this clonotype turned up many times. The rearrangement uses TRBV6-1 and TRBJ2-7; D might be TRBD2 (6 bases). The germline V gene encodes CDR1 MNHNS and CDR2 SASEGT. Trimming pared 6 bases from V and 6 bases from J, leaving 15 bases between. The CDR3 length is 13 residues. The CDR3 region has the DNA TGTGCCAGCAGAGGGACTTCACGAGGCGAGCAGTACTTC. As protein: CASRGTSRGEQYF.

As to this clonotype: Since a much larger clone is just one base distant, this may be a read error. V and J are TRBV7-8 and TRBJ2-1; 11 nucleotides align to TRBD1. The CDR3 extends over 17 amino acids. V shed 1 base, J shed 6 bases, and the junction held 8 bases outside the gene matches. Germline values: CDR1 SGHVS, CDR2 FQNEAQ. In DNA, the CDR3 is TGTGCCAGCAGCTTAGGCGGACAGGGGGCCACCTCCAATGAGCAGTTCTTC. Protein product: CASSLGGQGATSNEQFF.